This T cell receptor (beta chain) was identified in a study of shared clonotypes between healthy human individuals. Study-level background: Plates per donor: three CD4 naive, three CD4 memory, two CD8 naive, one CD8 memory.

Naive CD45RA+ and memory CD45RA-negative subsets were split from CD4+ cells. V trimming: 7 bases; J trimming: 0 bases; junction bases outside the gene matches: 11. CDR3 size: 18 residues. Germline V gene data show CDR1 as SQVTM and CDR2 as ANQGSEA. The table came from immunoSEQ multiplex PCR; TCRdb's copy has only in-frame clones and leaves some out. This table holds about 2.3 million clones, 80% to 95% found once. Study observations and caveats: Measured sharing among donors was expected to vary with sequencing depth. Represented diversity, genetic and exposure-history alike, was limited by few donors.

Note on this clone: Its antigen is unidentified.

The sequence came from a man between 18 and 35 years old in good health. Some clones in this sample may be carry-over from other donors' samples. The chain recombines TRBV29-1 with TRBJ2-1; 14 bases align to TRBD2. The source material was naive CD4+ T cells from PBMCs. As to subset: CD45RA+ positively selected. The CDR3 here is CSGRGTSGSESSYNEQFF. CDR3 DNA sequence: TGCAGCGGTCGAGGGACTAGCGGGAGTGAGAGCTCCTACAATGAGCAGTTCTTC.